This is a list of T cell receptor beta chains from one sample in a study of blood T cells in healthy people across ages. TCRdb used MiXCR to reprocess the 5' RACE reads, holding one entry per CDR3 protein. Here the sample spans 600,000 to 800,000 distinct CDR3 sequences, roughly 21% being singletons. Specimen: blood. The receptors were gathered from a man in his 70s in good health. The CDR3 runs from the conserved cysteine through the conserved F or W. D genes are given only for firm matches. Where a row states a size, it is once, few, many or the class of an expanded clone; other rows omit it.

d_call: TRBD1; clone_size: few; v_call: TRBV30; j_call: TRBJ2-2; cdr3_aa: CAWSTQTGGDTGELFF; cdr3_nt: TGTGCCTGGAGTACTCAGACAGGGGGAGACACCGGGGAGCTGTTTTTT
d_call: NA; clone_size: few; v_call: TRBV10-3; j_call: TRBJ2-1; cdr3_aa: CAISESLENEQFF; cdr3_nt: TGTGCCATCAGTGAAAGTCTCGAAAATGAGCAGTTCTTC
d_call: NA; clone_size: few; v_call: TRBV6-2/TRBV6-3; j_call: TRBJ1-1; cdr3_aa: CASAWGQHTEAFF; cdr3_nt: TGTGCCAGCGCTTGGGGACAACACACTGAAGCTTTCTTT
d_call: NA; clone_size: NA; v_call: TRBV20-1; j_call: TRBJ2-3; cdr3_aa: CSAHDQRPDTQYF; cdr3_nt: TGCAGTGCTCATGACCAGAGGCCAGATACGCAGTATTTT
d_call: NA; clone_size: NA; v_call: TRBV6-5; j_call: TRBJ2-1; cdr3_aa: CASSYQAGRSNEQFF; cdr3_nt: TGTGCCAGCAGTTACCAGGCGGGCCGTTCTAATGAGCAGTTCTTC
d_call: NA; clone_size: NA; v_call: TRBV6-6; j_call: TRBJ1-6; cdr3_aa: CASKKDASPLHF; cdr3_nt: TGTGCCAGCAAAAAGGACGCCTCACCCCTCCACTTT
d_call: TRBD2; clone_size: few; v_call: TRBV11-2; j_call: TRBJ2-7; cdr3_aa: CASTGGGREYYEQYF; cdr3_nt: TGTGCCAGCACCGGTGGGGGGAGGGAGTACTACGAGCAGTACTTC
d_call: NA; clone_size: few; v_call: TRBV29-1; j_call: TRBJ2-5; cdr3_aa: CSVEGHLPQETQYF; cdr3_nt: TGCAGCGTTGAGGGACACCTTCCCCAAGAGACCCAGTACTTC
d_call: TRBD2; clone_size: few; v_call: TRBV10-3; j_call: TRBJ2-1; cdr3_aa: CATHGGAGGYNEQFF; cdr3_nt: TGTGCCACCCATGGCGGAGCGGGAGGCTACAATGAGCAGTTCTTC
d_call: NA; clone_size: NA; v_call: TRBV14; j_call: TRBJ2-1; cdr3_aa: CASSQDRSGAGKFF; cdr3_nt: TGTGCCAGCAGCCAAGATCGGAGCGGCGCGGGAAAGTTCTTC
d_call: NA; clone_size: few; v_call: TRBV29-1; j_call: TRBJ2-4; cdr3_aa: CSVGLVSLAKNIQYF; cdr3_nt: TGCAGCGTTGGGTTGGTGTCCTTAGCCAAAAACATTCAGTACTTC
d_call: NA; clone_size: few; v_call: TRBV6-2/TRBV6-3; j_call: TRBJ2-3; cdr3_aa: CAGSVAWAASTDTQYF; cdr3_nt: TGTGCCGGCAGTGTAGCTTGGGCGGCTAGCACAGATACGCAGTATTTT
d_call: TRBD1; clone_size: few; v_call: TRBV10-3; j_call: TRBJ2-7; cdr3_aa: CAISVGQGSYEQYF; cdr3_nt: TGTGCCATCAGTGTGGGACAGGGGTCCTACGAGCAGTACTTC
d_call: TRBD2; clone_size: many; v_call: TRBV5-1; j_call: TRBJ2-7; cdr3_aa: CASSLGLAGSAYEQYF; cdr3_nt: TGCGCCAGCAGCCTGGGACTAGCGGGATCCGCCTACGAGCAGTACTTC
d_call: NA; clone_size: few; v_call: TRBV6-5; j_call: TRBJ1-2; cdr3_aa: CASSYRGTEDGYTF; cdr3_nt: TGTGCCAGCAGTTACCGGGGCACAGAGGATGGCTACACCTTC
d_call: NA; clone_size: many; v_call: TRBV28; j_call: TRBJ2-7; cdr3_aa: CASSSGKAYEQYF; cdr3_nt: TGTGCCAGCAGCTCCGGGAAGGCCTACGAGCAGTACTTC
d_call: TRBD2; clone_size: NA; v_call: TRBV6-5; j_call: TRBJ2-1; cdr3_aa: CASSYSLAGGGHNEQFF; cdr3_nt: TGTGCCAGCAGTTACTCTTTAGCGGGAGGGGGACACAATGAGCAGTTCTTC
d_call: TRBD2; clone_size: NA; v_call: TRBV7-2; j_call: TRBJ2-4; cdr3_aa: CASSLGPSGIENIQYF; cdr3_nt: TGTGCCAGCAGCTTAGGTCCTAGCGGCATCGAAAACATTCAGTACTTC
d_call: NA; clone_size: NA; v_call: TRBV6-5; j_call: TRBJ2-1; cdr3_aa: CASSYARLTGGNEQFF; cdr3_nt: TGTGCCAGCAGTTACGCTCGTTTAACAGGAGGCAATGAGCAGTTCTTC
d_call: NA; clone_size: NA; v_call: TRBV3-1; j_call: TRBJ2-1; cdr3_aa: CASKGPTPSSEQFF; cdr3_nt: TGTGCCAGCAAGGGACCAACCCCCTCCAGTGAGCAGTTCTTC
d_call: TRBD2; clone_size: NA; v_call: TRBV29-1; j_call: TRBJ2-3; cdr3_aa: CSVAGTSRDTQYF; cdr3_nt: TGCAGCGTTGCCGGGACTAGCAGAGACACGCAGTATTTT
d_call: NA; clone_size: few; v_call: TRBV18; j_call: TRBJ2-7; cdr3_aa: CASSPYRPLSYEQYF; cdr3_nt: TGTGCCAGCTCACCCTATCGACCCCTCTCCTACGAGCAGTACTTC
d_call: NA; clone_size: few; v_call: TRBV7-3; j_call: TRBJ2-5; cdr3_aa: CASSFSALETQYF; cdr3_nt: TGTGCCAGCAGCTTTTCCGCCCTAGAGACCCAGTACTTC
d_call: TRBD2; clone_size: NA; v_call: TRBV5-1; j_call: TRBJ2-7; cdr3_aa: CASRAGTSNHEQYF; cdr3_nt: TGCGCCAGCAGGGCCGGGACTAGTAATCACGAGCAGTACTTC
d_call: NA; clone_size: few; v_call: TRBV3-1; j_call: TRBJ2-7; cdr3_aa: CASSHLKGGIEQYF; cdr3_nt: TGTGCCAGCAGCCACCTCAAGGGGGGGATCGAGCAGTACTTC
d_call: TRBD1; clone_size: NA; v_call: TRBV28; j_call: TRBJ1-4; cdr3_aa: CASRPDRHGRSNEKLFF; cdr3_nt: TGTGCCAGCAGACCGGACAGGCATGGGCGTAGTAATGAAAAACTGTTTTTT
d_call: TRBD2; clone_size: many; v_call: TRBV28; j_call: TRBJ2-1; cdr3_aa: CASQAGTSSHEQFF; cdr3_nt: TGTGCCAGCCAGGCCGGGACTAGCAGCCATGAGCAGTTCTTC
d_call: NA; clone_size: few; v_call: TRBV12-3/TRBV12-4; j_call: TRBJ2-7; cdr3_aa: CASSYPGIRTYVQYF; cdr3_nt: TGTGCCAGCAGTTACCCCGGGATCAGAACCTACGTGCAGTACTTC
d_call: TRBD1; clone_size: few; v_call: TRBV10-3; j_call: TRBJ2-2; cdr3_aa: CAISEEDRVTGELFF; cdr3_nt: TGTGCCATCAGTGAGGAGGACAGGGTCACCGGGGAGCTGTTTTTT
d_call: NA; clone_size: NA; v_call: TRBV11-2; j_call: TRBJ2-7; cdr3_aa: CASSLEGRVLTDGQYF; cdr3_nt: TGTGCCAGCAGCTTAGAGGGAAGGGTCTTAACAGACGGGCAGTACTTC
d_call: NA; clone_size: NA; v_call: TRBV5-6; j_call: TRBJ2-1; cdr3_aa: CASSLGLLLDNEQFF; cdr3_nt: TGTGCCAGCAGCTTGGGACTACTCCTTGACAATGAGCAGTTCTTC
d_call: NA; clone_size: few; v_call: TRBV4-1; j_call: TRBJ2-7; cdr3_aa: CASSQEWTANGYEQYF; cdr3_nt: TGCGCCAGCAGCCAAGAATGGACAGCCAACGGATACGAGCAGTACTTC
d_call: NA; clone_size: NA; v_call: TRBV12-3/TRBV12-4; j_call: TRBJ2-5; cdr3_aa: CASSPWTAGETQYF; cdr3_nt: TGTGCCAGCAGTCCGTGGACAGCCGGAGAGACCCAGTACTTC